Listed here are 14 T cell receptor beta chains from one sample, sequenced in a study of blood T cell repertoires in COVID-19 (dated by TCRdb to the early 2020s). Libraries were prepared through the immunoSEQ multiplex PCR assay. Imported from immuneACCESS, the table was reduced by TCRdb to in-frame sequences with V and J called. These copies leave out some clones; in studies compared against another copy, an unresolved V gene accounts for under half, and the cause of the remainder is not known. The sample data list under 130,000 clones, and roughly 80% of these were observed just once. 15% to 17% of the sample lies in the top ten. Sample: peripheral blood. The source is a woman older than 75 with acute or convalescent COVID-19.

The CDR3 DNA is TGCAGCGTTGGACCAGGGGGCGTCGACGAGCAGTACTTC. Its protein is CSVGPGGVDEQYF. The rearrangement links TRBV29-1 to TRBJ2-7; TRBD1 aligns across 8 bases. This CDR3 is 13 amino acids long. CDR1 and CDR2 from the germline V gene are SQVTM and ANQGSEA. V lost 4 bases and J lost 5; bases outside the gene matches: 7.

V usage is TRBV10-3 and J usage is TRBJ2-3, with 8 bases fitting TRBD1. After removal of 6 bases from V and 1 base from J, the junction contained 6 bases not matched to a gene. The CDR3 loop spans 15 amino acids. CDR1 is ENHRY and CDR2 is SYGVKD in the germline V gene. CDR3 protein: CAIRDRDLGTDTQYF. The CDR3 DNA is TGTGCCATCAGGGACAGGGACCTGGGCACAGATACGCAGTATTTT.

This chain uses TRBV11-2 with TRBJ2-7, with D perhaps TRBD1 (6 bases). The CDR3 runs to 13 residues. Trimming cost V 7 bases and J 3 bases, with 13 bases left between them. Germline V gene data show CDR1 as SGHAT and CDR2 as FQNNGV. The CDR3 loop is CASKRTVNYEQYF. CDR3 bases: TGTGCCAGCAAAAGGACAGTCAACTACGAGCAGTACTTC.

This chain uses TRBV21-1 with TRBJ2-7; TRBD1, the table's D call, lacks a check against the DNA. TRBV21-1 is listed as a pseudogene. The CDR3 has 15 amino acids. The CDR3 DNA reads as TGTGCCAGCAGCCCCCGCCCGACAGGTTCCTACGAGCAGTACTTC. Protein sequence: CASSPRPTGSYEQYF.

This clone was recorded only once. The rearrangement links TRBV6-5 to TRBJ2-7; D is undetermined. From germline, CDR1 is MNHEY and CDR2 SVGAGI. Trimming took off 4 bases at V and 0 bases at J, with 13 bases between the two ends. This CDR3 is built from 15 residues. The CDR3 DNA reads as TGTGCCAGCAGTTGGAACGTGCGGAGCTCCTACGAGCAGTACTTC. Its translation: CASSWNVRSSYEQYF.

This clone was detected a few times. The chain carries TRBV9 and TRBJ2-1; maybe TRBD2 (5 bases). V dropped 0 bases and J dropped 15 bases, with 19 bases sitting between them. This CDR3 is 14 amino acids long. Germline V CDR1 and CDR2: SGDLS, YYNGEE. The CDR3, as DNA: TGTGCCAGCAGCGTAGGGGTGGGAGTTCCCACCCTGTTCTTC. This translates into CASSVGVGVPTLFF.

CDR3: CASSLETNYGYTF. The CDR3 DNA follows: TGTGCCAGCTCACTCGAGACTAACTATGGCTACACCTTC. The chain carries TRBV18 and TRBJ1-2; D unclear. Per the germline V gene, CDR1 is KGHSH and CDR2 is LQKENI. The CDR3 extends over 13 amino acids. With 4 bases removed from V and 0 bases from J, the gap between germline ends came to 6 bases.

This chain joins TRBV19 and TRBJ2-2; 8 bases are shared with TRBD2. V trimming: 2 bases; J trimming: 6 bases; junction bases outside the gene matches: 8. In germline, CDR1 is LNHDA, CDR2 SQIVND (reference sequence). CDR3 length: 16 amino acids. The CDR3 region is CASSIIPAGDAGELFF. The CDR3 DNA sequence: TGTGCCAGTAGTATAATTCCAGCGGGAGACGCCGGGGAGCTGTTTTTT.

The rearrangement links TRBV5-1 to TRBJ2-3, with 9 bases identical to TRBD2. With 0 bases clipped from V and 14 bases from J, the junction kept 7 bases outside the gene matches. The CDR3 runs to 13 residues. The germline CDR1 and CDR2 sequences are SGHRS and YFSETQ. CDR3 DNA: TGCGCCAGCAGCTTGGAATCGACTAGCGGAAGGTATTTT. Its protein is CASSLESTSGRYF.

V usage is TRBV12-3 or TRBV12-4 and J usage is TRBJ1-1; D is undetermined. There are 12 residues in the CDR3. V shed 6 bases and J shed 0 bases, with 5 bases lying between them. CDR3 in amino acids: CASRSMNTEAFF. CDR3 DNA: TGTGCCAGCAGGTCCATGAACACTGAAGCTTTCTTT.

The chain is built from TRBV28 and TRBJ1-5; no clear D. V was cut by 6 bases and J by 0 bases, with 9 bases left in between. The CDR3 has 14 amino acids. Germline V CDR1 and CDR2: MDHEN, SYDVKM. The CDR3 reads CASSEVYSNQPQHF. In DNA form, the CDR3 reads TGTGCCAGCAGCGAGGTCTATAGCAATCAGCCCCAGCATTTT.

The J gene is TRBJ2-6, the V gene TRBV7-9; perhaps TRBD2 as D (5 bases). The V end was cut by 11 bases, the J end by 0 bases, with 11 bases between. The V gene's germline CDR1 is SEHNR and CDR2 FQNEAQ (reference sequence). This CDR3 contains 14 residues. CDR3 region: CAPEGVSGANVLTF. CDR3 DNA sequence: TGTGCCCCCGAGGGAGTCTCTGGGGCCAACGTCCTGACTTTC.

This chain connects TRBV6-5 to TRBJ1-1; possible D gene TRBD1, 5 bases. Trimming removed 6 bases from V and 3 bases from J, with 14 bases in between. Looked up from germline, CDR1 is MNHEY and CDR2 is SVGAGI. This CDR3 has 14 amino acids. CDR3 coding DNA: TGTGCCAGCAGCACCGGGACTAAGTACACTGAAGCTTTCTTT. Translated, it gives CASSTGTKYTEAFF.

About this clone itself: The same CDR3 arises from other DNA sequences in this sample as well. The chain employs TRBV12-3 or TRBV12-4 and TRBJ1-5, with D hard to call. Trimming took off 3 bases at V and 4 bases at J, with 4 bases between the two ends. This CDR3 has 12 amino acids. CDR3 nucleotides: TGTGCCAGCAGTTTGAGGAATCAGCCCCAGCATTTT. Amino acids: CASSLRNQPQHF.